A single sample is the source of the 17 T cell receptor beta chains below, sequenced in a study of T cells in Graves' hyperthyroidism and ophthalmopathy. Amplification of TCR beta CDR3 regions was performed using RNA transcripts as template. TCR CDR3 regions were first amplified by RT-PCR with HTBI primers. Via MiXCR, TCRdb re-called the multiplex PCR reads, giving one row per CDR3 protein. The sample contains 600,000 or so distinct CDR3 sequences, 13% to 15% of which appear only once. The sample consisted of blood. These receptors were taken from a woman in her late teens or twenties with Graves' ophthalmopathy.

This clonotype showed up many times. The chain employs TRBV28 and TRBJ2-7; 7 positions agree with TRBD1. CDR1 is MDHEN and CDR2 is SYDVKM in the germline V gene. CDR3 length equals 15 residues. Trimming took 6 bases from V and 3 from J; bases not matched to a gene: 11. The chain's CDR3 is CASSPNRGEGYEQYF. CDR3 sequence (DNA): TGTGCCAGCAGCCCAAACAGGGGAGAAGGCTACGAGCAGTACTTC.

This clonotype was observed at least ten times. The V call is TRBV28, the J call TRBJ1-2, with D tentatively TRBD1 (5 bases). V was shortened by 2 bases and J by 3 bases, with 10 bases between the two germline ends. The germline V gene encodes CDR1 MDHEN and CDR2 SYDVKM. The CDR3 length is 14 residues. This chain's CDR3 is CASSLRGEDYGYTF. The CDR3 nucleotides are TGTGCCAGCAGTTTAAGGGGAGAGGACTATGGCTACACCTTC.

The rearrangement uses TRBV5-1 and TRBJ2-7; D perhaps matches TRBD1 (6 bases). V lost 7 bases, J lost 6 bases, and 20 bases lay in between. CDR1 is SGHRS, CDR2 YFSETQ, per germline. The CDR3 is 14 residues long. The DNA for the CDR3 is TGCGCCAGCCGCCGACAAGGGACAACGGGCGAGCAGTACTTC. This codes for CASRRQGTTGEQYF.

The chain uses TRBV5-4 and TRBJ1-4; TRBD1 agrees at 9 bases. The CDR3 covers 14 residues. Looked up from germline, CDR1 is SGHNT and CDR2 is YYREEE (reference sequence). The V segment lost 7 bases and the J segment 5 bases; nucleotides outside the gene matches: 6. This CDR3 is CASAMGQGNEKLFF. In nucleotides, the CDR3 is TGTGCCAGCGCCATGGGACAGGGAAATGAAAAACTGTTTTTT.

Regarding this clonotype: A much more abundant neighbour one base away suggests this may be a read error. V is TRBV2 and J is TRBJ1-2; D uncertain. The CDR3 sequence is 15 residues long. The germline gives CDR1 SNHLY, CDR2 FYNNEI. Trimming pared 7 bases from V and 8 bases from J, leaving 23 bases between. The DNA for the CDR3 is TGTGCCAGCACCCTCACTAGAGGAGACGCGGAGGGCTACACCTTC. It yields the protein CASTLTRGDAEGYTF.

A few counts support this clonotype. The J gene is TRBJ2-1, the V gene TRBV6-1; tentatively, D is TRBD2 (5 bases). This CDR3 spans 13 amino acids. Germline assignment: CDR1 MNHNS and CDR2 SASEGT. Trimming left V 5 bases short and J 9 bases short, with 14 bases between. The CDR3 spells CASSPLLRGEQFF. Here the CDR3 DNA reads TGTGCCAGCAGTCCTTTATTACGGGGTGAGCAGTTCTTC.

The rearrangement joins TRBV7-9 to TRBJ1-4, with 8 bases lining up with TRBD1. CDR3 length: 14 amino acids. After removal of 5 bases from V and 8 bases from J, the junction contained 7 bases not matched to a gene. Per germline, CDR1 SEHNR and CDR2 FQNEAQ (reference sequence). The DNA for the CDR3 is TGTGCCAGCAGCCCCTGGACAGGGAGCGAAAAACTGTTTTTT. This translates into CASSPWTGSEKLFF. Full variable domain (rest looked up from reference TRBV7-9 and TRBJ1-4): DTGVSQNPRHKITKRGQNVTFRCDPISEHNRLYWYRQTLGQGPEFLTYFQNEAQLEKSRLLSDRFSAERPKGSFSTLEIQRTEQGDSAMYLCASSPWTGSEKLFFGSGTQLSVL.

The table lists this clonotype with many counts. The chain employs TRBV28 and TRBJ1-1; D is ambiguous. The CDR3 has 14 residues. Per germline, CDR1 MDHEN and CDR2 SYDVKM. Trimming took off 5 bases at V and 0 bases at J, with 10 bases between the two ends. CDR3 nucleotide sequence: TGTGCCAGCAGTCTTGACGGACTGAACACTGAAGCTTTCTTT. The encoded protein is CASSLDGLNTEAFF.

This clonotype was seen many times. The DNA for the CDR3 is TGTGCCAGCAGTCGTACCCCGAAGCTAGCGGGAGTAAGTACGCAGTATTTT. Encoded protein: CASSRTPKLAGVSTQYF. The chain joins TRBV2 to TRBJ2-3, with TRBD2 identical over 10 bases. The germline V gene encodes CDR1 SNHLY and CDR2 FYNNEI. The CDR3 is made up of 17 amino acids. The junction had 16 bases not matched to a gene; V was cut back by 5 bases and J by 8 bases. Using reference TRBV2 and TRBJ2-3 for the parts outside the CDR3, the full variable domain is EPEVTQTPSHQVTQMGQEVILRCVPISNHLYFYWYRQILGQKVEFLVSFYNNEISEKSEIFDDQFSVERPDGSNFTLKIRSTKLEDSAMYFCASSRTPKLAGVSTQYFGPGTRLTVL.

This clonotype was observed at least ten times. The gene calls are TRBV6-1 and TRBJ2-7; 13 nucleotides align to TRBD2. Trimming removed 5 bases from V and 9 bases from J; junction bases left unmatched: 10. CDR3 length: 15 residues. Germline V gene data show CDR1 as MNHNS and CDR2 as SASEGT. The CDR3 coding sequence is TGTGCCAGCAGTTCCACTGGACTAGCGGGAGAATGGCAGTACTTC. Translation gives CASSSTGLAGEWQYF.

This sequence joins TRBV7-9 and TRBJ1-2; D gene uncertain. This CDR3 comprises 20 residues. Looked up from germline, CDR1 is SEHNR and CDR2 is FQNEAQ (reference sequence). The V end lost 3 bases, the J end lost 4 bases, and 30 bases lay between the germline ends. CDR3 sequence: CASSFPTLTAGPPGGYGYTF. The CDR3 bases are TGTGCCAGCAGCTTCCCAACATTAACGGCAGGTCCCCCCGGTGGCTATGGCTACACCTTC.

The table lists this clonotype with many counts. The chain has TRBV2 and TRBJ1-1, with 7 bases fitting TRBD1. Germline V gene lookup returns CDR1 SNHLY and CDR2 FYNNEI. V dropped 3 bases and J dropped 4; count of bases not matched to a gene: 8. The CDR3 length is 15 residues. Written as DNA, the CDR3 is TGTGCCAGCAGTGATCAGGGACCAGGGGGCACTGAAGCTTTCTTT. Translation gives CASSDQGPGGTEAFF.

This clonotype was seen ten or more times. The rearrangement joins TRBV20-1 to TRBJ1-3; 9 bases line up with TRBD1. V shed 3 bases and J 0 bases; nucleotides not matched to a gene: 0. This CDR3 has 14 amino acids. Per germline, CDR1 DFQATT and CDR2 SNEGSKA (reference sequence). The CDR3 coding sequence is TGCAGTGCTAGGGGACAGGGCTCTGGAAACACCATATATTTT. This encodes CSARGQGSGNTIYF.

The chain has TRBV19 and TRBJ2-5, with TRBD2 matching 7 bases. With 10 bases clipped from V and 4 bases from J, the junction kept 12 bases outside the gene matches. The germline V gene has CDR1 LNHDA and CDR2 SQIVND (reference sequence). The CDR3 sequence is 14 residues long. The chain's CDR3 is CATQIGGGSETQYF. The CDR3 DNA reads as TGTGCCACCCAGATTGGGGGGGGTTCAGAGACCCAGTACTTC. Supplemented by reference TRBV19 and TRBJ2-5, the full variable domain reads DGGITQSPKYLFRKEGQNVTLSCEQNLNHDAMYWYRQDPGQGLRLIYYSQIVNDFQKGDIAEGYSVSREKKESFPLTVTSAQKNPTAFYLCATQIGGGSETQYFGPGTRLLVL.

This chain uses TRBV19 with TRBJ1-2, with D perhaps TRBD1 (5 bases). Germline CDR1 reads LNHDA; CDR2 reads SQIVND (reference sequence). The CDR3 has 15 amino acids. V was pared by 4 bases and J by 3 bases, with 15 bases between. The CDR3 is CASSKLDSLDYGYTF. The CDR3 coding sequence is TGTGCCAGTAGTAAGTTAGACAGTCTTGACTATGGCTACACCTTC.

This clonotype was seen at least ten times. The CDR3 sequence is CASRIDGRNTEAFF. In DNA, the CDR3 is TGTGCCAGCAGGATCGATGGGAGGAACACTGAAGCTTTCTTT. The V gene is TRBV6-1, the J gene TRBJ1-1; D is unclear. CDR1 and CDR2 from the germline V gene are MNHNS and SASEGT. The CDR3 loop spans 14 amino acids. Between the trimmed V and J ends, which lost 6 bases and 1 base, there was a span of 12 bases.

This clonotype was found many times. The chain is built from TRBV28 and TRBJ1-1, with 7 bases fitting TRBD1. V dropped 5 bases and J dropped 9; count of bases not matched to a gene: 12. There are 14 residues in the CDR3. Germline lookup yields CDR1 MDHEN and CDR2 SYDVKM. The CDR3 DNA reads as TGTGCCAGCAGTATCGGACAGGCTCCCCCCAAAGCTTTCTTT. As protein: CASSIGQAPPKAFF.